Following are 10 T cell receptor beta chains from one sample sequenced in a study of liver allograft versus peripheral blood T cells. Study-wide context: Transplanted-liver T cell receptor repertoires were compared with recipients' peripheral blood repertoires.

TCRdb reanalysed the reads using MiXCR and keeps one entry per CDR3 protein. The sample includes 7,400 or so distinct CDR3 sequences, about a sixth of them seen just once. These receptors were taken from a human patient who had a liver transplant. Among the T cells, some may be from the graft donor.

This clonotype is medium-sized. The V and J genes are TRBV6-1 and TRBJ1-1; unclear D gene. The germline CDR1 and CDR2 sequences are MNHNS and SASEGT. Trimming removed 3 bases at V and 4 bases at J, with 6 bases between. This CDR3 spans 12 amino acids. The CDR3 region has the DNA TGTGCCAGCAGTGACTCGGTCACTGAAGCTTTCTTT. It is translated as CASSDSVTEAFF.

The CDR3 region is CASSARQVGTF. CDR3 bases: TGTGCCAGCAGTGCCCGACAGGTCGGCACCTTC. This chain uses TRBV2 with TRBJ1-2; TRBD1 might be the D (6 bases). V lost 4 bases, J lost 13 bases, and 13 bases lay in between. Germline-derived CDR1 and CDR2 are SNHLY and FYNNEI. The CDR3 loop spans 11 amino acids.

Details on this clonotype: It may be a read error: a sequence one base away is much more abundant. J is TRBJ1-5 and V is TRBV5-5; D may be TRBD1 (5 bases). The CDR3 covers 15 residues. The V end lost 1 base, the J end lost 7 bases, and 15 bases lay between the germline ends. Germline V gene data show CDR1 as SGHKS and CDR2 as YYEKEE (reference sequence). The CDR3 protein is CASSLWGGGVQPQHF. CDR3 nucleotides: TGTGCCAGCAGCTTGTGGGGGGGGGGTGTGCAGCCCCAGCATTTT. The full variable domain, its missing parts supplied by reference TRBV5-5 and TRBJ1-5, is DAGVTQSPTHLIKTRGQQVTLRCSPISGHKSVSWYQQVLGQGPQFIFQYYEKEERGRGNFPDRFSARQFPNYSSELNVNALLLGDSALYLCASSLWGGGVQPQHFGDGTRLSIL.

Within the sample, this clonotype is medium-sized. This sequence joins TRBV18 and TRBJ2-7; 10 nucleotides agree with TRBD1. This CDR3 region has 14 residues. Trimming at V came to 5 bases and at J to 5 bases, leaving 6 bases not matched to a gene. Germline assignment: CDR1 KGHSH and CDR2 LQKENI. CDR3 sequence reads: CASSFSGTGDEQYF. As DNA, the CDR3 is TGTGCCAGCTCATTCTCCGGGACAGGGGACGAGCAGTACTTC.

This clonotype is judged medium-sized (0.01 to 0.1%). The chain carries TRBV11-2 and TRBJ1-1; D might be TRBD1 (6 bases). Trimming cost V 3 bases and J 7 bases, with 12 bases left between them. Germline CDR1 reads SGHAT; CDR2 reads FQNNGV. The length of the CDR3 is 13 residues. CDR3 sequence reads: CASSFGGQGEAFF. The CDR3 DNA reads TGTGCCAGCAGCTTTGGGGGGCAGGGTGAAGCTTTCTTT.

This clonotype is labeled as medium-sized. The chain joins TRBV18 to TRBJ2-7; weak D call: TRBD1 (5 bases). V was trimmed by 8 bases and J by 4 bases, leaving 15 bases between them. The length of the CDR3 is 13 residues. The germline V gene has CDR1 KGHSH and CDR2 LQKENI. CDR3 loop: CASAPTTDYEQYF. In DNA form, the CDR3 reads TGTGCCAGCGCCCCGACGACAGATTACGAGCAGTACTTC.

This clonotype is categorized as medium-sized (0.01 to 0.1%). The CDR3 region has the DNA TGTGCCAGCAGTTTGACCGGACAGGGCAATTCACCCCTCCACTTT. Protein: CASSLTGQGNSPLHF. V usage is TRBV6-5 and J usage is TRBJ1-6; 8 bases line up with TRBD1. V shed 4 bases, J shed 7 bases, and the junction held 6 bases outside the gene matches. Germline V gene sequence: CDR1 MNHEY, CDR2 SVGAGI. The CDR3 loop spans 15 amino acids.

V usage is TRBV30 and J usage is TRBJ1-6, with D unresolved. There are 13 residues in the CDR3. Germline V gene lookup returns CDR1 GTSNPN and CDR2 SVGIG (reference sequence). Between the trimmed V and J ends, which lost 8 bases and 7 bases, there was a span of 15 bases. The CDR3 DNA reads TGTGCCGGCGACCTTAGCGAAAATTCACCCCTCCACTTT. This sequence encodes CAGDLSENSPLHF.

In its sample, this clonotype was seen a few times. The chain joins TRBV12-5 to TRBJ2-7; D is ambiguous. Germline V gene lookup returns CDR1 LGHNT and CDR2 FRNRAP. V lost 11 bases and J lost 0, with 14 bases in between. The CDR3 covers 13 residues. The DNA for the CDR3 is TGTGCTTCCGCCGGGCAGAGCTCCTACGAGCAGTACTTC. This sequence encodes CASAGQSSYEQYF.

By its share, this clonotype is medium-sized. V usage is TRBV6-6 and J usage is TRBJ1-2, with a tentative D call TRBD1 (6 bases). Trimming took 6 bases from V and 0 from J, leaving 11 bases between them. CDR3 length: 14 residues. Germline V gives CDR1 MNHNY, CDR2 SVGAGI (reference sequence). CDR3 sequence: CASRTGLSNYGYTF. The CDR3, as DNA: TGTGCCAGCAGGACAGGCTTATCTAACTATGGCTACACCTTC.